The source of this T cell receptor (beta chain) is a study of T cell responses to AZD1222 COVID-19 vaccine. The study, taken as a whole, reports: Nearly half of unique spike-specific TCRs reportedly avoided B.1.351 and B.1.1.7 mutated regions. Without day 14 samples, only post-peak T cell repertoires were studied. Just 5 to 7 AZD1222 recipients were seropositive at baseline. In a largely white British group with more females than males, clonal diversity was possibly underestimated.

TCRdb's table, derived via immunoSEQ multiplex PCR, lists solely in-frame clones and lacks some. The repertoire holds about 98,000 clones, with about 85% as singletons. This CDR3 contains 19 residues. V gave up 3 bases and J gave up 0 bases, with 19 bases separating them. The germline V gene has CDR1 SGHDT and CDR2 YYEEEE. As to this clone: Its specificity is not known.

The clonotype comes from an adult in good health. This specimen was peripheral blood, taken on day 0 of AZD1222 vaccination. The rearrangement joins TRBV5-6 to TRBJ2-6; the D gene is possibly TRBD1 (6 bases). The CDR3 DNA follows: TGTGCCAGCAGCTCCCCCCGGGACAAATTCCTCTCTGGGGCCAACGTCCTGACTTTC. It specifies CASSSPRDKFLSGANVLTF.